Here is one TCR beta chain with its context. Produced via immunoSEQ multiplex PCR; TCRdb's table is partial and in-frame only. This sample carries 45,000 to 60,000 clones, roughly 84% of them seen once, and the ten largest clones take 1.4%. V was shortened by 3 bases and J by 0 bases, with 27 bases between the two germline ends. The germline V gene has CDR1 ENHRY and CDR2 SYGVKD. The CDR3 extends over 20 amino acids. The data were taken from a study of early stage breast cancer tumors. Across the study: Of 15 to 20 invasive breast tumors, more than ten were hormone receptor-positive, HER2-negative.

This TCR was sampled from a person aged 45 to 59 with breast cancer. This chain links TRBV10-3 with TRBJ2-7; D call uncertain. The sample comprised blood. The CDR3 loop reads CAISDNPFADRPKVSYEQYF. The CDR3 DNA follows: TGTGCCATCAGTGACAACCCTTTCGCGGACCGGCCTAAAGTCTCCTACGAGCAGTACTTC.